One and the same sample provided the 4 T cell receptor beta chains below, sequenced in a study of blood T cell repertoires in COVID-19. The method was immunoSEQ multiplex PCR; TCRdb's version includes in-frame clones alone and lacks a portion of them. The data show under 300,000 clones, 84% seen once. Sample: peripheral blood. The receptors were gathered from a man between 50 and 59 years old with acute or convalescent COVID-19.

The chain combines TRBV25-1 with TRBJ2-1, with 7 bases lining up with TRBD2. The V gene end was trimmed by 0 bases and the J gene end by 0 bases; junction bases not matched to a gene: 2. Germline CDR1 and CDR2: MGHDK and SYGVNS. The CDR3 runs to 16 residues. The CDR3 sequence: CASSEYGGSSYNEQFF. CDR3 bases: TGTGCCAGCAGTGAATATGGCGGGAGCTCCTACAATGAGCAGTTCTTC. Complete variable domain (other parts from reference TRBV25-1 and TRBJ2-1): EADIYQTPRYLVIGTGKKITLECSQTMGHDKMYWYQQDPGMELHLIHYSYGVNSTEKGDLSSESTVSRIRTEHFPLTLESARPSHTSQYLCASSEYGGSSYNEQFFGPGTRLTVL.

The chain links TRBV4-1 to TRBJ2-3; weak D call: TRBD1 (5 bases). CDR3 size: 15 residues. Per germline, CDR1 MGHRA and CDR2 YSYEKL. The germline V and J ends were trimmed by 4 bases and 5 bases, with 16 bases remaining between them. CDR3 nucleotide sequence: TGCGCCAGCAGCCTGTCCGTCAGGGCGGTAGATACGCAGTATTTT. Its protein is CASSLSVRAVDTQYF.

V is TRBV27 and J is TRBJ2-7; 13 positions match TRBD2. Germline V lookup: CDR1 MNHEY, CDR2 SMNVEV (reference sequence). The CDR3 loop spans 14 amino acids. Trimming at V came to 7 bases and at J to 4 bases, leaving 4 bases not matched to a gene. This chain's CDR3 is CASKLAGGWYEQYF. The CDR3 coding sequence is TGTGCCAGCAAACTAGCGGGAGGGTGGTACGAGCAGTACTTC.

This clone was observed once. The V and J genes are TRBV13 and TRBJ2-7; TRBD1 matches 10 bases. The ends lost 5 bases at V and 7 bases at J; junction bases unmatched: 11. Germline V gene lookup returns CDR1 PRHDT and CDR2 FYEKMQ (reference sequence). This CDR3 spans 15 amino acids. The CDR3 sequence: CASSQNRDRGWEQYF. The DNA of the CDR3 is TGTGCCAGCAGCCAAAACAGGGACAGGGGTTGGGAGCAGTACTTC.